This T cell receptor beta chain was found in a study of T cell responses to AZD1222 COVID-19 vaccine. Study-level findings and limits: Unmutated variant regions reportedly attract nearly half of all spike-specific TCRs. Regions 160-218 and 743-854 dominated among vaccine-associated CD4 TCRs spanning spike. The donor cohort was predominantly white British with a female majority, and clonal diversity may have been underestimated.

Here immunoSEQ multiplex PCR was the method, and the copy in TCRdb shows in-frame clones only, minus some. Found here are 130,000 to 150,000 clones, approximately 88% of them singletons; the top ten hold about 14%. V was trimmed by 2 bases and J by 1 base, leaving 9 bases between them. CDR3 length equals 14 residues. In germline, CDR1 is SGHRS, CDR2 YFSETQ. In the case of this clone: Its antigen is unknown.

V is TRBV5-1 and J is TRBJ1-1; unclear D gene. This clonotype was sampled from an adult in good health. This specimen consisted of peripheral blood, obtained on day 0 of AZD1222 vaccination. The CDR3 DNA is TGCGCCAGCAGCTTCTCCTCGACGAACACTGAAGCTTTCTTT. It specifies CASSFSSTNTEAFF.